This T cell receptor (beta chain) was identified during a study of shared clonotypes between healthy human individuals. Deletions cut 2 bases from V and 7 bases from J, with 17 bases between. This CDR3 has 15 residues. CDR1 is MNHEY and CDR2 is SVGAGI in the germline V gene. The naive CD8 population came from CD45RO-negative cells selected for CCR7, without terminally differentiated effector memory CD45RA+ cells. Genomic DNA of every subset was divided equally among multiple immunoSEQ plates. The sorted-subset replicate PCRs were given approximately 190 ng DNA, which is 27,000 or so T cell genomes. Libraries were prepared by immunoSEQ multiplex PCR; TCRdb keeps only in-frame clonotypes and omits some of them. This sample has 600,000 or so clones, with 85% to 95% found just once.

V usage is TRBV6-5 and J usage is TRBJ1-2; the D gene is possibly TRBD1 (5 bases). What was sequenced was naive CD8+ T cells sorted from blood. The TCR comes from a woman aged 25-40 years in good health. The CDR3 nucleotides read TGTGCCAGCAGTTACACACAGGCGGGACCTATTGGCTACACCTTC. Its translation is CASSYTQAGPIGYTF.